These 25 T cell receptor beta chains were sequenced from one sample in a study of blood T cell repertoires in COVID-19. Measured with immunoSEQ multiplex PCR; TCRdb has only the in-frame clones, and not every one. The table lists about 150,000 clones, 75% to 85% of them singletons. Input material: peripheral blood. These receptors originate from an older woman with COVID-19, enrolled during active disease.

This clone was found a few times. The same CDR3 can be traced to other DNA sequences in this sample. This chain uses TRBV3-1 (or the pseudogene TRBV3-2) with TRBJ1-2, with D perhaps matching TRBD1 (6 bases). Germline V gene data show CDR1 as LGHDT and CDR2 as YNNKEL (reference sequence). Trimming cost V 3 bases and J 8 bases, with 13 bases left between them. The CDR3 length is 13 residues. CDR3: CASSHALTGGYTF. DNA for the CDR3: TGTGCCAGCAGCCATGCGTTGACAGGCGGCTACACCTTC.

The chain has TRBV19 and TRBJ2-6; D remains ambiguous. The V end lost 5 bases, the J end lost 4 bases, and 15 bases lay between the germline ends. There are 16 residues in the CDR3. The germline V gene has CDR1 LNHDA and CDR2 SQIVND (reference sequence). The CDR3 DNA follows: TGTGCCAGTAGTCGCCACTCCTCCGCGGGGGCCAACGTCCTGACTTTC. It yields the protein CASSRHSSAGANVLTF.

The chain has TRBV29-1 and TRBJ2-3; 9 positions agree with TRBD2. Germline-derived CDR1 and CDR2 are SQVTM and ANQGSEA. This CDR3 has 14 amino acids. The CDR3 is CTSRAGGTKDTQYF. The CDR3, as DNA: TGCACCTCACGGGCGGGAGGGACAAAAGATACGCAGTATTTT.

The CDR3 region has the DNA TGTGCCAGCAGCAATCATGGGACAGGGAAGATCCGCCATCTTTACGAGCAGTACGTC. This translates into CASSNHGTGKIRHLYEQYV. The chain employs TRBV21-1 and TRBJ2-7; TRBD1, the table's D call, was not compared with the DNA. TRBV21-1 is shown as a pseudogene. The CDR3 runs 19 residues.

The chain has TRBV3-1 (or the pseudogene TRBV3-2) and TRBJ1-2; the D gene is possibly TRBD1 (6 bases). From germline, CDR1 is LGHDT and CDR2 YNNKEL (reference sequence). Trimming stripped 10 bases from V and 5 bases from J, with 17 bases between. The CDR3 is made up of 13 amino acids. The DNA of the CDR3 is TGTGCCACCGGAACAGGGCCCGGGTATGGCTACACCTTC. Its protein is CATGTGPGYGYTF.

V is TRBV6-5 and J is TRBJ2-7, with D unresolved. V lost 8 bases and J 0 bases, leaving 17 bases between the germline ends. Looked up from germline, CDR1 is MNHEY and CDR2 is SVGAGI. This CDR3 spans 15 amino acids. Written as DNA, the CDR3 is TGTGCCAGCTCCCCTCGAACTGTGAGCTCCTACGAGCAGTACGTC. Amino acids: CASSPRTVSSYEQYV.

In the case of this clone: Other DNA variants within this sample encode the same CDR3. The CDR3: CASSRLTAQETQYF. The CDR3, as DNA: TGCGCCAGCAGCCGTCTAACCGCCCAAGAGACCCAGTACTTC. This chain links TRBV5-1 with TRBJ2-5, with D unresolved. Per the germline V gene, CDR1 is SGHRS and CDR2 is YFSETQ. Trimming removed 4 bases at V and 1 base at J, with 11 bases between. This CDR3 has 14 residues.

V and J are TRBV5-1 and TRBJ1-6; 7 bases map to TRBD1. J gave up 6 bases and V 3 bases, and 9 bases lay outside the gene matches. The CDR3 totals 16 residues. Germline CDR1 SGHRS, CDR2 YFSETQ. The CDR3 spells CASSWAGQQVNSPLHF. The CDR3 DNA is TGCGCCAGCAGCTGGGCGGGACAGCAAGTTAATTCACCCCTCCACTTT.

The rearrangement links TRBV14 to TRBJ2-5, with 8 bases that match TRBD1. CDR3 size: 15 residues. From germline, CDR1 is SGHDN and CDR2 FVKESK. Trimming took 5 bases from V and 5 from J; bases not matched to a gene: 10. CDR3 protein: CASSDLGQVLETQYF. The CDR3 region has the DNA TGTGCCAGCAGCGACTTGGGACAGGTCTTGGAGACCCAGTACTTC.

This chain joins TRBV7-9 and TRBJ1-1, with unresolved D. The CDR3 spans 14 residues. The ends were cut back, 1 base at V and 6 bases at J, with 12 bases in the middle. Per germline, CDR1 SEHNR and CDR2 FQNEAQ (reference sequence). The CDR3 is CASSLVRPGSEAFF. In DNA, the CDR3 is TGTGCCAGCAGCTTAGTTAGACCGGGATCTGAAGCTTTCTTT.

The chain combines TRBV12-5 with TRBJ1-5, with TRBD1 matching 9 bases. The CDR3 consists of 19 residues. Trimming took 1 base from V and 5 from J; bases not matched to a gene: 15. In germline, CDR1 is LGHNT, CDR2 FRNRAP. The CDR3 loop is CASGLDYRRGQGPYQPQHF. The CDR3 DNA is TGTGCTAGTGGTTTGGACTACCGAAGGGGACAGGGCCCCTATCAGCCCCAGCATTTT.

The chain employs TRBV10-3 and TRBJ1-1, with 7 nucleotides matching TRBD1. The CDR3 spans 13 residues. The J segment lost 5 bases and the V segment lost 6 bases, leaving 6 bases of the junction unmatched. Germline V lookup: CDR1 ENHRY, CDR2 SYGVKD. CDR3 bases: TGTGCCATCAGATCCGACAGGGATACTGAAGCTTTCTTT. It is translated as CAIRSDRDTEAFF.

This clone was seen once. The CDR3: CASSPHLGGRISYEQYF. CDR3 nucleotides: TGCGCCAGCAGCCCCCACCTTGGCGGGAGGATTTCCTACGAGCAGTACTTC. V and J are TRBV4-1 and TRBJ2-7, with 8 bases identical to TRBD2. Germline CDR1 MGHRA, CDR2 YSYEKL. The CDR3 has 17 residues. J lost 1 base, V lost 4 bases, and 12 bases had no gene match.

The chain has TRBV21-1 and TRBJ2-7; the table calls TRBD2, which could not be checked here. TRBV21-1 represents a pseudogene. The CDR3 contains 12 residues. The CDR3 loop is CASTPGTYEQYF. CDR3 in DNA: TGTGCCAGCACTCCGGGAACCTACGAGCAGTACTTC.

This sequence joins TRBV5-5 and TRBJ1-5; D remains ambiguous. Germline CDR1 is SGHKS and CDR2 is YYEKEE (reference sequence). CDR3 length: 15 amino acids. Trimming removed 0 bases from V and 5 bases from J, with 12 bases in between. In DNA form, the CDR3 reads TGTGCCAGCAGCTTGGTAGGCAGCGAACATCAGCCCCAGCATTTT. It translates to CASSLVGSEHQPQHF.

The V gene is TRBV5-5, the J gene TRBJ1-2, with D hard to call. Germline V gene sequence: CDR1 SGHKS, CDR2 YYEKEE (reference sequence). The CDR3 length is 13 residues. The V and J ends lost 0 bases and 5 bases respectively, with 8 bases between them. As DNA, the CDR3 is TGTGCCAGCAGCTTGGGAGGCATGTATGGCTACACCTTC. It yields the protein CASSLGGMYGYTF.

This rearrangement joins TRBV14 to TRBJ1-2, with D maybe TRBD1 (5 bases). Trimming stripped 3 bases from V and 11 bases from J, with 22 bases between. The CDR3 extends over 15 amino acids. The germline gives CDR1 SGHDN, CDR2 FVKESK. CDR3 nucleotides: TGTGCCAGCAGCCACACAATTAGGCCAGGGTTCGGATACACCTTC. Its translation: CASSHTIRPGFGYTF.

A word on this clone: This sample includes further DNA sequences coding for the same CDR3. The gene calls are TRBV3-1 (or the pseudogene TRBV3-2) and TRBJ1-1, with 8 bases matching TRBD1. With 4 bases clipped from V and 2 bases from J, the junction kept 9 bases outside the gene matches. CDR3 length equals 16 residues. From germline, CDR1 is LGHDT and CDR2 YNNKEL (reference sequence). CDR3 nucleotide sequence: TGTGCCAGCAGCCGCGGGACAGGCGGGAGAAACACTGAAGCTTTCTTT. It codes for CASSRGTGGRNTEAFF.

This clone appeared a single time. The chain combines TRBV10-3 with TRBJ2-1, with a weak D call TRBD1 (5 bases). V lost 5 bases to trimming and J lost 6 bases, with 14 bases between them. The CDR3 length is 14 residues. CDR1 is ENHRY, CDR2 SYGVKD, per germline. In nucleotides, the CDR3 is TGTGCCATCAGTATTATAGGGGCCTTCAATGAGCAGTTCTTC. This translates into CAISIIGAFNEQFF.

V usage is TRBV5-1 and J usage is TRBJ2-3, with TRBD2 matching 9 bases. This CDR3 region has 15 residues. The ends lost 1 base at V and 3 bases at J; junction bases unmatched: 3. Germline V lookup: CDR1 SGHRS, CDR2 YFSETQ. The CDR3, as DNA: TGCGCCAGCAGCTTGAATGCGGGAGGGACAGATACGCAGTATTTT. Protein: CASSLNAGGTDTQYF.

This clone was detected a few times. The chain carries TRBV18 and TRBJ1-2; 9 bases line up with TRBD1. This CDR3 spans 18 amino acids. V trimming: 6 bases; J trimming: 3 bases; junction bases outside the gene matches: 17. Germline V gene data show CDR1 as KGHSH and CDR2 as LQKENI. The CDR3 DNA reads TGTGCCAGCTCCCGAACCGGGACAGGGCCTCTCATTGACTATGGCTACACCTTC. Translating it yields CASSRTGTGPLIDYGYTF.

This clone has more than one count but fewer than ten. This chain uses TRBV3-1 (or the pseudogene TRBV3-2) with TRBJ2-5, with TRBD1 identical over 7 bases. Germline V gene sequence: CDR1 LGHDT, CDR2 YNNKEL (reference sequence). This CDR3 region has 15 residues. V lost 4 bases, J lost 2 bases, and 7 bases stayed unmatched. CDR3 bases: TGTGCCAGCAGCCGCTTCCGGGACAGACAAGAGACCCAGTACTTC. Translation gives CASSRFRDRQETQYF.

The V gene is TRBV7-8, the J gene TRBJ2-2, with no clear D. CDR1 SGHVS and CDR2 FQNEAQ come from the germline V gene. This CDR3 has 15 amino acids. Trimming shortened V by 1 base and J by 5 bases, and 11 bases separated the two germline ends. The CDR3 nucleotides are TGTGCCAGCAGCTTAGAGCAACCACAGACCGGGGAGCTGTTTTTT. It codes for CASSLEQPQTGELFF.

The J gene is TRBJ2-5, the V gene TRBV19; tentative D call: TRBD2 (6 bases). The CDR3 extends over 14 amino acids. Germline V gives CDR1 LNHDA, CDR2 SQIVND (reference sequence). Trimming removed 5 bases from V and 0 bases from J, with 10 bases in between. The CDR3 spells CASSLGGHQETQYF. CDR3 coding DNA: TGTGCCAGTAGTCTCGGGGGTCACCAAGAGACCCAGTACTTC.

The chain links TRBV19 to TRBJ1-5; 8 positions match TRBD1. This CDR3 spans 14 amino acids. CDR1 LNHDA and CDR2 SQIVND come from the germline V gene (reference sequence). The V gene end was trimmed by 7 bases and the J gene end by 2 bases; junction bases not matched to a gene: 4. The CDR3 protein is CASKDRAGNQPQHF. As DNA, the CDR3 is TGTGCCAGTAAGGACAGGGCGGGCAATCAGCCCCAGCATTTT.